This TCR beta chain was captured by sequencing in a study of cytomegalovirus exposure and HLA in healthy donors. The study ran its PCR with 60 Vbeta and 13 Jbeta primers. The method was immunoSEQ multiplex PCR; TCRdb's version includes in-frame clones alone and lacks a portion of them. Found here are about 120,000 clones, around 75% of them singletons; the top ten hold about 2.7%. About this clone: What it recognizes is unknown.

With 0 bases clipped from V and 5 bases from J, the junction kept 2 bases outside the gene matches. CDR1 is SGHTA, CDR2 FQGNSA, per germline. The CDR3 is 16 residues long. Study results and limitations: It was reported that the classifier diagnosed cytomegalovirus status with high specificity and sensitivity in both the original and validation cohorts.

Everyone who donated was a healthy bone marrow donor. The source of this sequence is a woman in her 40s in good health and CMV-seropositive. The V call is TRBV7-2, the J call TRBJ2-2; 11 bases are shared with TRBD2. Sequenced: PBMCs. This chain's CDR3 is CASSLAASGRTGELFF. In DNA, the CDR3 is TGTGCCAGCAGCTTAGCGGCTAGCGGGAGGACCGGGGAGCTGTTTTTT.